Given below is one T cell receptor (beta chain) in context. In germline, CDR1 is LNHDA, CDR2 SQIVND (reference sequence). Trimming at V came to 3 bases and at J to 2 bases, leaving 9 bases not matched to a gene. The CDR3 runs to 17 residues. This sample was taken from a study of cytomegalovirus exposure and HLA in healthy donors. In nominal health when sampled, donors likely had unrecorded immune exposures nonetheless. PCR employed 60 Vbeta and 13 Jbeta primers. The data were produced by immunoSEQ multiplex PCR, yet TCRdb's version contains in-frame clones alone and is incomplete. Of 140,000 to 150,000 clones in the sample, approximately 81% are singletons; the top ten hold approximately 2.7%.

This receptor was identified in a boy aged 2-9 years in good health and CMV-seronegative. This chain uses TRBV19 with TRBJ1-5, with 8 bases aligning to TRBD1. The sequenced sample consisted of PBMCs. CDR3 bases: TGTGCCAGTAGTATCTTTGGGCAGGGGGCCGGCAATCAGCCCCAGCATTTT. Its translation is CASSIFGQGAGNQPQHF.